This TCR beta chain was retrieved from a study of shared clonotypes between healthy human individuals. Study observations and caveats: The sharing of 5% to 5.5% of naive CD4 clonotypes was seen across a handful of donors.

The protocol was immunoSEQ multiplex PCR, while the TCRdb copy is restricted to in-frame clones and leaves out a portion. The table has about 300,000 clones, around 72% seen once. About this clone itself: Antigen: not known.

CDR3 length: 16 amino acids. Germline CDR1 MNHNS, CDR2 SASEGT. Trimming took 0 bases from V and 2 from J; bases not matched to a gene: 5. V gene TRBV6-1 combines with J gene TRBJ2-3; 7 bases line up with TRBD1. The specimen was memory CD4+ T cells sorted from blood. Described subset: CD45RA-negative fraction. This sequence originates from a man aged 25 to 45 in good health. DNA for the CDR3: TGTGCCAGCAGTGAAGCTAGGGGGCGGGCCACAGATACGCAGTATTTT. This translates into CASSEARGRATDTQYF.